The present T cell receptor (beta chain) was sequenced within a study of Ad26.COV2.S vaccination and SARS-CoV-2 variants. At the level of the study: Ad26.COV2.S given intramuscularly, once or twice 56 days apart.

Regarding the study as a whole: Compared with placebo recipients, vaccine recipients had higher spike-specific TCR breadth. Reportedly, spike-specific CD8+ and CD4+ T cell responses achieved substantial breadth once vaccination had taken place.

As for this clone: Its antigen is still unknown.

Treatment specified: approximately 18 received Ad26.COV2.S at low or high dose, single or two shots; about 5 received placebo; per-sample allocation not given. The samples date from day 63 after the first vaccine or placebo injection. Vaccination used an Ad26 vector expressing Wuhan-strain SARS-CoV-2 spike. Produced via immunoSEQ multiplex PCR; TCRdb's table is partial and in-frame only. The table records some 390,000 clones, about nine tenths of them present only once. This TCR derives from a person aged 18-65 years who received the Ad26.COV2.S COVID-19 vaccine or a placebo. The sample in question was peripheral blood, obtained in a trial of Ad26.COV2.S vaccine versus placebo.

CDR3 bases: TGTGCCAGCAGCCCCCGGGGCGGGAGGACAGACAATGAGCAGTTCTTC. Amino acids: CASSPRGGRTDNEQFF. This chain joins TRBV7-3 and TRBJ2-1; 8 nucleotides agree with TRBD2. The germline CDR1 and CDR2 sequences are SGHTA and FQGTGA. There are 16 residues in the CDR3. V gave up 5 bases and J gave up 5 bases; unmatched junction bases: 11. The variable domain in full, with the rest retrieved from reference TRBV7-3 and TRBJ2-1, is GAGVSQTPSNKVTEKGKYVELRCDPISGHTALYWYRQSLGQGPEFLIYFQGTGAADDSGLPNDRFFAVRPEGSVSTLKIQRTERGDSAVYLCASSPRGGRTDNEQFFGPGTRLTVL.